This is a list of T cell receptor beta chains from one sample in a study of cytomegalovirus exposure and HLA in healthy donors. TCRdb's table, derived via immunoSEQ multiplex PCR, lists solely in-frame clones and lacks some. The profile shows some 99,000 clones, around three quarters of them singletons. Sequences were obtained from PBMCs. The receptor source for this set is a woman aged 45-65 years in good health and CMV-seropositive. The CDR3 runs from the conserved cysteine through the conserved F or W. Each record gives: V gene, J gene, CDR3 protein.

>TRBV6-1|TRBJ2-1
CASTPGLAGGNEQFF
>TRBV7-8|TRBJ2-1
CASSLAFSHNEQFF
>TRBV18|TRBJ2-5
CASSPGTGGQETQYF
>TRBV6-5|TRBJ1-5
CATARTVSNQPQHF
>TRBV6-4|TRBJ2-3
CASSASERGPTDTQYF
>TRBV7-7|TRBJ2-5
CASSSSRGETQYF
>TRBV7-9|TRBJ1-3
CASSLLQPSGNTIYF
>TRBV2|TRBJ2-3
CASCYTDTQYF
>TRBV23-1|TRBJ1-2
CATQGAKVYTF
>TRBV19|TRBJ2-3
CASSIMARGRVDTQYF
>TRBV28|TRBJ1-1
CASSLTGEGFNTEAFF
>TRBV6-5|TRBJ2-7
CASRLRQGAYEQYF
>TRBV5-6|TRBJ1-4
CASSLILGAANEKLFF
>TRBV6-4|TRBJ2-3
CASSECRTSGGGDTQYF
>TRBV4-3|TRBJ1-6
CASSQWGQGSSPLHF